Described below is a single T cell receptor beta chain sequence and its context. Original processing notes: Amplified reference gene primers provided the basis for estimating nucleated cell counts. Here immunoSEQ multiplex PCR was the method, and the copy in TCRdb shows in-frame clones only, minus some. The V and J calls and clone size come from that table; D and trimming were worked out from the DNA. In the table there are over 250,000 clones, about 88% of which are singletons. The CDR3 length is 15 residues. The data were obtained in a study of blood T cell repertoires in COVID-19. Study in general: Specimens from acute and convalescent COVID-19 originated in the United States, Italy and Spain. T cells, B-cell-depleted T cells, or PBMCs supplied cDNA or gDNA.

The receptor's source is a woman between 65 and 79 years old with COVID-19, enrolled during active disease. The chain has TRBV1 and TRBJ2-3; no DNA check was done on the table's D call, TRBD2. TRBV1 is a documented pseudogene. Sequenced input: peripheral blood. CDR3 protein: CTSSQVEGGGDTQYF. The CDR3 nucleotides read TGCACCAGCAGCCAAGTAGAAGGGGGGGGAGATACGCAGTATTTT.